These 3 T cell receptor beta chains were all obtained from the same sample, sequenced in a study of T cell responses to AZD1222 COVID-19 vaccine. Sequencing was performed with immunoSEQ multiplex PCR; in TCRdb, only in-frame clones are kept and a portion is missing. Seen here are around 150,000 clones, roughly 92% observed once, and the top ten hold approximately 2.2%. Sequences were derived from peripheral blood, sampled on day 0 of AZD1222 vaccination. Receptors were obtained from an adult in good health.

This chain joins TRBV24-1 and TRBJ2-2; 7 bases line up with TRBD2. CDR3 size: 16 residues. V lost 3 bases and J lost 6; bases outside the gene matches: 9. The germline CDR1 and CDR2 sequences are KGHDR and SFDVKD. The CDR3 here is CATSDRGGTNPGELFF. The CDR3 DNA reads as TGTGCCACCAGTGATCGGGGAGGGACTAACCCCGGGGAGCTGTTTTTT.

This chain connects TRBV12-3 or TRBV12-4 to TRBJ1-5; D ambiguous. V lost 0 bases and J 10 bases, leaving 10 bases between the germline ends. The length of the CDR3 is 13 residues. In DNA form, the CDR3 reads TGTGCCAGCAGTTTAGCGCTAGGTTCACCCCAGCATTTT. It encodes CASSLALGSPQHF.

This clone occurred once. The J gene is TRBJ1-1, the V gene TRBV7-9; D perhaps matches TRBD1 (6 bases). Trimming removed 5 bases at V and 8 bases at J, with 18 bases between. The CDR3 runs to 14 residues. CDR1 is SEHNR and CDR2 is FQNEAQ in the germline V gene (reference sequence). In DNA form, the CDR3 reads TGTGCCAGCAGCCCGCCCACAGGGACGGGGGAAGCTTTCTTT. Protein sequence: CASSPPTGTGEAFF.